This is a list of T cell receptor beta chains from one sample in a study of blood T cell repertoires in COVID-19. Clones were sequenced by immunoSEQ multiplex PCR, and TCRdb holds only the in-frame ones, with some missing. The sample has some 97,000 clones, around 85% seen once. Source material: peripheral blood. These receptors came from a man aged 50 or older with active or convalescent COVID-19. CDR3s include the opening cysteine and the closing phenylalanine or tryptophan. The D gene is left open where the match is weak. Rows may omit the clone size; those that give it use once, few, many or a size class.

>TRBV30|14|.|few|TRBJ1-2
CAWSGTGGGYGYTF
TGTGCCTGGAGCGGGACGGGCGGGGGCTATGGCTACACCTTC
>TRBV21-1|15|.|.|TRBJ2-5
CASSNQREYQETQYF
TGTGCCAGCAGCAACCAGCGGGAGTACCAAGAGACCCAGTACTTC
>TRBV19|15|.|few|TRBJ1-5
CASSGGSTSNQPQHF
TGTGCCAGTAGTGGGGGGTCAACTAGCAATCAGCCCCAGCATTTT
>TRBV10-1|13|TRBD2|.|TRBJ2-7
CASSESVIAGQYF
TGCGCCAGCAGTGAGTCGGTAATAGCGGGCCAGTACTTC
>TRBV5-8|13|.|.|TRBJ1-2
CASSLTTDYGYTF
TGTGCCAGCAGCTTGACCACGGACTATGGCTACACCTTC
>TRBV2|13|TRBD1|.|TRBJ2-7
CASNPTGGYEQYF
TGTGCCAGCAACCCCACAGGGGGGTACGAGCAGTACTTC
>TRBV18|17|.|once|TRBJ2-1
CASSPILATLEGNEQFF
TGTGCCAGCTCACCAATTCTAGCGACCCTCGAGGGAAATGAGCAGTTCTTC
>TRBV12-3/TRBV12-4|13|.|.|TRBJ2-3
CAVRTTSTDTQYF
TGTGCCGTAAGGACTACGAGCACAGATACGCAGTATTTT
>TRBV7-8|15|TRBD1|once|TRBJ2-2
CASSFSQGADGELFF
TGTGCCAGCAGCTTTTCCCAGGGGGCAGACGGGGAGCTGTTTTTT
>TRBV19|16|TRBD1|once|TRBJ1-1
CASSIIQGAGNTEAFF
TGTGCCAGTAGTATAATACAGGGGGCCGGGAACACTGAAGCTTTCTTT
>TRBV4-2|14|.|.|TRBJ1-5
CASSQGQVGQPQHF
TGTGCCAGCAGCCAAGGACAGGTTGGGCAGCCCCAGCATTTT
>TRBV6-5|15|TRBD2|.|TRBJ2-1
CASSRGSFRSNEQFF
TGTGCCAGCAGCCGCGGGAGCTTTAGGTCAAATGAGCAGTTCTTC
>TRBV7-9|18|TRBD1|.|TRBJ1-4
CASSGGTGALRVNEKLFF
TGTGCCAGCAGCGGCGGGACAGGGGCGCTGAGGGTGAATGAAAAACTGTTTTTT
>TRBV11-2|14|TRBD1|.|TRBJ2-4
CASSVGQGANIQYF
TGTGCCAGCAGCGTGGGACAGGGGGCAAACATTCAGTACTTC
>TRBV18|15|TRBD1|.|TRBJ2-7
CASSPTGDNSYEQYF
TGTGCCAGCTCACCGACAGGGGATAACTCCTACGAGCAGTACTTC
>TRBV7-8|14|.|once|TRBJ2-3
CASSLNQASDTQYF
TGTGCCAGCAGCTTAAACCAGGCCTCAGATACGCAGTATTTT
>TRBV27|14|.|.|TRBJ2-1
CASSFQGSYNEQFF
TGTGCCAGCAGTTTCCAGGGCTCCTACAATGAGCAGTTCTTC
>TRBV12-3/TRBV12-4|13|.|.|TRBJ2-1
CASSLDEGRPQFF
TGTGCCAGCAGTTTAGACGAGGGAAGGCCCCAGTTCTTC
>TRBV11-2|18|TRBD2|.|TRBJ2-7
CASTPGGLAGDLADEQYF
TGTGCCAGCACTCCGGGGGGGCTAGCGGGAGACCTTGCGGACGAGCAGTACTTC
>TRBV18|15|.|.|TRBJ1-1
CASSPSEDLARGAFF
TGTGCCAGCTCACCAAGTGAAGACTTGGCTAGGGGAGCTTTCTTT
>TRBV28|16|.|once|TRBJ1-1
CATSRGGVGSDTEAFF
TGTGCAACTAGTAGGGGAGGGGTTGGATCGGACACTGAAGCTTTCTTT
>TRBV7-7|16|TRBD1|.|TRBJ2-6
CASSLGQASGANVLTF
TGTGCTAGCAGCTTGGGACAGGCGAGCGGGGCCAACGTCCTGACTTTC
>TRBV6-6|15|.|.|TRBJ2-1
CASSYGLTGYNEQFF
TGTGCCAGCAGTTACGGGCTAACCGGCTACAATGAGCAGTTCTTC
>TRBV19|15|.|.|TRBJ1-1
CASRILGGANPEAFF
TGTGCCAGTAGGATCCTAGGGGGGGCGAATCCTGAAGCTTTCTTT
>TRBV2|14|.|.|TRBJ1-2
CASMSDSGVYGYTF
TGTGCCAGCATGTCGGACAGTGGGGTGTATGGCTACACCTTC
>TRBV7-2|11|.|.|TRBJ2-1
CASSLFYEQFF
TGTGCCAGCAGCTTATTCTATGAGCAGTTCTTC
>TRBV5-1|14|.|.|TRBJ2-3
CASSLTSLTDTQYF
TGCGCCAGCAGCTTGACTAGCCTCACAGATACGCAGTATTTT
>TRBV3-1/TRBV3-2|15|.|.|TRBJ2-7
CASSQGGGRSYEQYF
TGTGCCAGCAGCCAAGGCGGAGGCAGGAGCTACGAGCAGTACTTC
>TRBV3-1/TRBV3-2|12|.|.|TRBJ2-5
CASSHLQETQYF
TGTGCCAGCAGCCACCTCCAAGAGACCCAGTACTTC
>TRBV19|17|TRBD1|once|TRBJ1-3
CASILAAGGYSGNTIYF
TGTGCCAGTATCCTGGCGGCAGGGGGATATTCTGGAAACACCATATATTTT
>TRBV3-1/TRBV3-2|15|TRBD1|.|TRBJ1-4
CASSHWDRVDEKLFF
TGTGCCAGCAGCCATTGGGACAGGGTTGACGAAAAACTGTTTTTT
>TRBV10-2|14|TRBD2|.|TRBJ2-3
CASSGREGTDTQYF
TGCGCCAGCAGCGGGCGGGAGGGCACAGATACGCAGTATTTT
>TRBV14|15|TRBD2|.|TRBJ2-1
CASSQAGTSTHEQFF
TGTGCCAGCAGCCAAGCAGGGACTAGCACCCATGAGCAGTTCTTC
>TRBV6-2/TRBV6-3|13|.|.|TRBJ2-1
CASSYSPINEQFF
TGTGCCAGCAGTTACTCCCCCATCAATGAGCAGTTCTTC
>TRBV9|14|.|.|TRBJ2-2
CASSVVVSSGELFF
TGTGCCAGCAGCGTAGTAGTATCGTCCGGGGAGCTGTTTTTT
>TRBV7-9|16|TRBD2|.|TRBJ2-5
CASSLLGGGPFETQYF
TGTGCCAGCAGCTTACTTGGGGGAGGGCCATTCGAGACCCAGTACTTC
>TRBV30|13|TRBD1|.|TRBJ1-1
CAWMGDRNTEAFF
TGTGCCTGGATGGGGGACAGGAACACTGAAGCTTTCTTT
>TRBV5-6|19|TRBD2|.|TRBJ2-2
CASSLDLGLAGGKAGELFF
TGTGCCAGCAGCTTGGATCTGGGACTAGCGGGAGGAAAGGCCGGGGAGCTGTTTTTT
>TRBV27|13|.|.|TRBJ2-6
CASRYSGANVLTF
TGTGCCAGCAGATACTCTGGGGCCAACGTCCTGACTTTC
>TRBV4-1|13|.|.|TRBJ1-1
CASSPSGNTEAFF
TGCGCCAGCAGCCCGTCGGGGAACACTGAAGCTTTCTTT
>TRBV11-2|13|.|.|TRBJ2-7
CASSLDGFYEQYF
TGTGCCAGCAGCTTAGACGGGTTCTACGAGCAGTACTTC
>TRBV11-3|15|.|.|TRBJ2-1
CASSLGGGLYNEQFF
TGTGCCAGCAGCTTAGGGGGTGGACTGTACAATGAGCAGTTCTTC
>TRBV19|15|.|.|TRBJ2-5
CASSITQGWGRTQYF
TGTGCCAGTAGTATCACCCAGGGTTGGGGGCGGACCCAGTACTTC